This entry concerns a single T cell receptor beta chain. Its cognate antigen is unknown. Clones were read by immunoSEQ multiplex PCR, and TCRdb kept only the in-frame ones, dropping some. The sample shows approximately 2.5 million clones, around nine tenths of them seen only once. This sample was taken from a study of shared clonotypes between healthy human individuals. General study findings and limits: An expected dependence of interdonor clonotype sharing on sequencing depth was noted. Larger richness was generally estimated for naive than memory subsets.

There are 13 residues in the CDR3. Trimming removed 8 bases from V and 1 base from J, with 8 bases in between. Germline CDR1 is SNHLY and CDR2 is FYNNEI. Sequencing input: naive CD4+ T cells sorted from blood. Subset denoted: CD45RA+ positively selected. This rearrangement joins TRBV2 to TRBJ2-2, with D maybe TRBD2 (6 bases). This receptor was identified in a man between 18 and 29 years old in good health. The CDR3 region has the DNA TGTGCCAGCGGCGGGGTGAACACCGGGGAGCTGTTTTTT. Residues: CASGGVNTGELFF.